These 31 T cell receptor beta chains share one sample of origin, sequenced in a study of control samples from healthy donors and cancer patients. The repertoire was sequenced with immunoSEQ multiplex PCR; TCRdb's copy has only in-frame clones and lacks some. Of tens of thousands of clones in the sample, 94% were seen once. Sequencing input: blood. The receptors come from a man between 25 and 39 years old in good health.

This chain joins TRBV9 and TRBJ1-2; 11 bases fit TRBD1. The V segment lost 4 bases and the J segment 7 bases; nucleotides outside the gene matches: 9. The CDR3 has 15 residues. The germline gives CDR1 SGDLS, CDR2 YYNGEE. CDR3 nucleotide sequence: TGTGCCAGCAGCTCGTACCGGGACAGGGGGTTTGGCTACACCTTC. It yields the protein CASSSYRDRGFGYTF.

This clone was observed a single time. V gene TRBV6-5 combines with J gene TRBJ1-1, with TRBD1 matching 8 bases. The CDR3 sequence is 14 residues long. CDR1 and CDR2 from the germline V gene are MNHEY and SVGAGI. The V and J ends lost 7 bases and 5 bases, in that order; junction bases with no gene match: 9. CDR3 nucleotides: TGTGCCAGCATCCAGGACAGGGAAAAAACTGAAGCTTTCTTT. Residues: CASIQDREKTEAFF.

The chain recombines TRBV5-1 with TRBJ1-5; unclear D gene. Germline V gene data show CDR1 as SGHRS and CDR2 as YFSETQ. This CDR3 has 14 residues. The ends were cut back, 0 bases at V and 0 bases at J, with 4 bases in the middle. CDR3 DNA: TGCGCCAGCAGCTTGGACGATAGCAATCAGCCCCAGCATTTT. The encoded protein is CASSLDDSNQPQHF.

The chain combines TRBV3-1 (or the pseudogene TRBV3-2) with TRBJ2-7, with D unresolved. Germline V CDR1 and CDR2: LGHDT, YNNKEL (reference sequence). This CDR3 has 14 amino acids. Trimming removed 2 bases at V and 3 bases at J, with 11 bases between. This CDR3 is CASSQRSVSYEQYF. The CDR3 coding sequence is TGTGCCAGCAGCCAAAGGAGTGTTAGCTACGAGCAGTACTTC.

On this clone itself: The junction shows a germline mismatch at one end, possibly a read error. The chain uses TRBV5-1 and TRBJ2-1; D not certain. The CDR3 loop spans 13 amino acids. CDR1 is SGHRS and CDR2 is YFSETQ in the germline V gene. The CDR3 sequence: CTSTELEYNEQFF. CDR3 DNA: TGCACCAGCACCGAACTTGAATACAATGAGCAGTTCTTC.

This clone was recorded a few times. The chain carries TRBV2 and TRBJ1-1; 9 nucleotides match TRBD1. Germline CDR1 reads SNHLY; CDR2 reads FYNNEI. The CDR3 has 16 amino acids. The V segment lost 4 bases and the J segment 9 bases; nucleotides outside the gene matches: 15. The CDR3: CASSAYGPGTGSQAFF. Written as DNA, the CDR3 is TGTGCCAGCAGTGCCTATGGACCCGGGACAGGGTCTCAAGCTTTCTTT.

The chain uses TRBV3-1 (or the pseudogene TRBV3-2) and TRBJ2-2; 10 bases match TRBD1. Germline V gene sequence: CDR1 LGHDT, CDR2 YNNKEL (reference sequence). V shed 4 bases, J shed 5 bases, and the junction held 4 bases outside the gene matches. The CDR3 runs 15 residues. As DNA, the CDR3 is TGTGCCAGCAGCCGACAGGGGGCGGGAACCGGGGAGCTGTTTTTT. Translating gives CASSRQGAGTGELFF.

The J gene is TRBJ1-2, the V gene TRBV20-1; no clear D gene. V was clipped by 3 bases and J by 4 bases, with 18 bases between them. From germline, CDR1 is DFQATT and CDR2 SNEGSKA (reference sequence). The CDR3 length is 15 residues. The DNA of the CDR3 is TGCAGTGCTAGTACTACAGCTATAGGTGGCTATGGCTACACCTTC. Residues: CSASTTAIGGYGYTF.

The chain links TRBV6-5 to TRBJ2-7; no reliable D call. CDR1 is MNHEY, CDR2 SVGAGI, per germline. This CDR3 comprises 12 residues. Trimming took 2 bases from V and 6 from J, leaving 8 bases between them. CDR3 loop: CASSYISREQYF. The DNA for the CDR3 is TGTGCCAGCAGTTACATCTCCCGCGAGCAGTACTTC.

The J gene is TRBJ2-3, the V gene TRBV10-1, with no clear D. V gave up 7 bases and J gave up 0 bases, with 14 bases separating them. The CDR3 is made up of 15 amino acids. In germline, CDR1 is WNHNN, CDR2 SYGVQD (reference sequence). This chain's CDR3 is CASNDPASSTDTQYF. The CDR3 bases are TGCGCCAGCAATGACCCAGCCTCTAGCACAGATACGCAGTATTTT.

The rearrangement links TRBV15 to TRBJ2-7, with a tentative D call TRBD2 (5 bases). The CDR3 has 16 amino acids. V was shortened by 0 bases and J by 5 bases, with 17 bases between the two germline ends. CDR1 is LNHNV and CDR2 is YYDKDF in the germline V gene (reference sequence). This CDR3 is CATSRETVRVGDEQYF. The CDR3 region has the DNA TGTGCCACCAGCAGAGAAACGGTGAGGGTTGGCGACGAGCAGTACTTC.

The CDR3 bases are TGTGCCTGGGGTGGAGTGGCAGATACGCAGTATTTT. This translates into CAWGGVADTQYF. V gene TRBV30 combines with J gene TRBJ2-3; no firm D call. Germline values: CDR1 GTSNPN, CDR2 SVGIG (reference sequence). CDR3 length equals 12 residues. Deletions cut 5 bases from V and 4 bases from J, with 10 bases between. The full variable domain, rest sourced from reference TRBV30 and TRBJ2-3, is SQTIHQWPATLVQPVGSPLSLECTVEGTSNPNLYWYRQAAGRGLQLLFYSVGIGQISSEVPQNLSASRPQDRQFILSSKKLLLSDSGFYLCAWGGVADTQYFGPGTRLTVL.

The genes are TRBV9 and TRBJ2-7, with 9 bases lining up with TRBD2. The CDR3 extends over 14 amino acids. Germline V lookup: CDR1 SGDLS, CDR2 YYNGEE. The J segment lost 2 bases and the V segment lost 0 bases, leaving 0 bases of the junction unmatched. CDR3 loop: CASSVVAGAYEQYF. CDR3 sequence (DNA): TGTGCCAGCAGCGTAGTAGCGGGAGCCTACGAGCAGTACTTC.

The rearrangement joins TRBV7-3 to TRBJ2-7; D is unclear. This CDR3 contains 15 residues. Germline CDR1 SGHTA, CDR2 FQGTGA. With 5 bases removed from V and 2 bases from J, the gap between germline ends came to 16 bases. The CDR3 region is CASSQGMDGTYEQYF. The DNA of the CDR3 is TGTGCCAGCAGCCAAGGAATGGACGGTACCTACGAGCAGTACTTC.

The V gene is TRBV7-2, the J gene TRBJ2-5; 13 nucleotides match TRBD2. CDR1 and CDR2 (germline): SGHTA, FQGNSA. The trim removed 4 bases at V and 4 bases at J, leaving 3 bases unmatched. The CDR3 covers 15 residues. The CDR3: CASSYTSGGVETQYF. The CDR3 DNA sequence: TGTGCCAGCAGCTATACTAGCGGGGGGGTAGAGACCCAGTACTTC. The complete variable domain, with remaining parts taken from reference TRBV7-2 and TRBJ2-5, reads GAGVSQSPSNKVTEKGKDVELRCDPISGHTALYWYRQSLGQGLEFLIYFQGNSAPDKSGLPSDRFSAERTGGSVSTLTIQRTQQEDSAVYLCASSYTSGGVETQYFGPGTRLLVL.

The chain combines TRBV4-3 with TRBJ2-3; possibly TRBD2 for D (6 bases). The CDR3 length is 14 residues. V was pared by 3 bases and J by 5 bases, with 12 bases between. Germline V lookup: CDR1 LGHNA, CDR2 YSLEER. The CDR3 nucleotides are TGCGCCAGCAGCCAGCAAGGGGAGGTAGATACGCAGTATTTT. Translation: CASSQQGEVDTQYF.

Here the CDR3 DNA reads TGCGCCAGCAGCCTAGGAGGACAGGGGGATATCACAGATACGCAGTATTTT. Residues: CASSLGGQGDITDTQYF. The chain joins TRBV4-1 to TRBJ2-3, with 10 bases that match TRBD1. J lost 2 bases, V lost 4 bases, and 9 bases had no gene match. The CDR3 runs 17 residues. Per germline, CDR1 MGHRA and CDR2 YSYEKL.

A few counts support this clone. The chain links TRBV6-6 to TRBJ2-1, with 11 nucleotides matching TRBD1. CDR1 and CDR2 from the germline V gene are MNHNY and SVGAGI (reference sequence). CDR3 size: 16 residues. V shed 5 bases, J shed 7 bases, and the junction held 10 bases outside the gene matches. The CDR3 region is CASSTRTGGVWNEQFF. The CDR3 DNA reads TGTGCCAGCAGTACCAGGACAGGGGGCGTTTGGAATGAGCAGTTCTTC.

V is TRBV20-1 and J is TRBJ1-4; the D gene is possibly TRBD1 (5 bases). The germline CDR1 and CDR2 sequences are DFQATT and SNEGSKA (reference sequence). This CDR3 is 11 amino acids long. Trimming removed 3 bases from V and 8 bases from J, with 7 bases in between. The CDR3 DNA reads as TGCAGTGCTAGCTGGGGCGAAAAACTGTTTTTT. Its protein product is CSASWGEKLFF.

CDR3 loop: CASSHTGDRGYEQYF. DNA of the CDR3: TGTGCCAGCAGTCATACGGGGGACAGGGGGTACGAGCAGTACTTC. The V call is TRBV27, the J call TRBJ2-7; 11 nucleotides match TRBD1. Germline V gene lookup returns CDR1 MNHEY and CDR2 SMNVEV (reference sequence). J lost 4 bases, V lost 5 bases, and 7 bases had no gene match. The CDR3 contains 15 residues.

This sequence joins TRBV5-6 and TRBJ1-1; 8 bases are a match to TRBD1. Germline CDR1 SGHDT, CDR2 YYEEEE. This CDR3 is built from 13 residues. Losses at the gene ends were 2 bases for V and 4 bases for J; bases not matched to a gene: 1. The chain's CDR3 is CASSFGTGTEAFF. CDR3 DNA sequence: TGTGCCAGCAGCTTCGGGACAGGCACTGAAGCTTTCTTT.

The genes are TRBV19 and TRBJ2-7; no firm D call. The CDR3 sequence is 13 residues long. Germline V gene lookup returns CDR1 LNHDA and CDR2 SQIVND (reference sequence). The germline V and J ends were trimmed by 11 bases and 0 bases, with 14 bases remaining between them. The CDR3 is CARGRKSSYEQYF. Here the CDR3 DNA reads TGTGCCCGCGGCAGGAAGAGCTCCTACGAGCAGTACTTC.

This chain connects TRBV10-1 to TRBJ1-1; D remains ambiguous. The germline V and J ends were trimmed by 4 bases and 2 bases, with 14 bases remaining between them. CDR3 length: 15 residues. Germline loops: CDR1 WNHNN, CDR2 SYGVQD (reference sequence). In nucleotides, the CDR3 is TGCGCCAGCAGTGCCCGACTAGGAATTAACACTGAAGCTTTCTTT. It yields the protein CASSARLGINTEAFF.

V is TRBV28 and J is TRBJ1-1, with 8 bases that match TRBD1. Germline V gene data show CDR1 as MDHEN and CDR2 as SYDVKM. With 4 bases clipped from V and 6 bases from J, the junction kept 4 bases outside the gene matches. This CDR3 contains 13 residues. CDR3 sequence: CASSSGQGSEAFF. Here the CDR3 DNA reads TGTGCCAGCAGTTCTGGACAGGGCTCTGAAGCTTTCTTT.

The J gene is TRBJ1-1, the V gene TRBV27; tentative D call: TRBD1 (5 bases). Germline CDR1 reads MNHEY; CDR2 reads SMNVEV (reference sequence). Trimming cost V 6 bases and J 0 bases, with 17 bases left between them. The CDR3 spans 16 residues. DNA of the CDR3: TGTGCCAGCAGGCTCAGCCGGGACGTAATGAACACTGAAGCTTTCTTT. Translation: CASRLSRDVMNTEAFF.

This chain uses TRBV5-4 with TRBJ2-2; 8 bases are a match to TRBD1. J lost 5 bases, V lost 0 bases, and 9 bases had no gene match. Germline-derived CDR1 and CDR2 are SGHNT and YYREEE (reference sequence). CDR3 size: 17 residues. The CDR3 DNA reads TGTGCCAGCAGCTTGGGATCGGCAGGGGGCAGGACCGGGGAGCTGTTTTTT. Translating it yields CASSLGSAGGRTGELFF.

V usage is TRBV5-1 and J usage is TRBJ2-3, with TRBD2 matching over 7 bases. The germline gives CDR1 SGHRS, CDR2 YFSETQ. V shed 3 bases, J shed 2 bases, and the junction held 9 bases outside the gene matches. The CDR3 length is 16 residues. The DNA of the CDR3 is TGCGCCAGCAGCTGGGGCCCAGCGGGGAACACAGATACGCAGTATTTT. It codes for CASSWGPAGNTDTQYF.

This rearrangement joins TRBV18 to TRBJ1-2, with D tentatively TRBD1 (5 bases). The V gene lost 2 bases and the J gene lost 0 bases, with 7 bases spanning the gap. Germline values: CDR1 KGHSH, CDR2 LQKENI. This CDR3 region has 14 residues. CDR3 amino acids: CASSPGASNYGYTF. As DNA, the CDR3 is TGTGCCAGCTCACCAGGGGCCTCTAACTATGGCTACACCTTC. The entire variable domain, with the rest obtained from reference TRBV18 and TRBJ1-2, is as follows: NAGVMQNPRHLVRRRGQEARLRCSPMKGHSHVYWYRQLPEEGLKFMVYLQKENIIDESGMPKERFSAEFPKEGPSILRIQQVVRGDSAAYFCASSPGASNYGYTFGSGTRLTVV.

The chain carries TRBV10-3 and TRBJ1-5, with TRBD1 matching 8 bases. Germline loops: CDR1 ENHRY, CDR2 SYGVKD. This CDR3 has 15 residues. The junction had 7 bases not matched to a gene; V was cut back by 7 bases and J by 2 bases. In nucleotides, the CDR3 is TGTGCCATCAACGACAGGGGAGGAGGCAATCAGCCCCAGCATTTT. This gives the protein CAINDRGGGNQPQHF.

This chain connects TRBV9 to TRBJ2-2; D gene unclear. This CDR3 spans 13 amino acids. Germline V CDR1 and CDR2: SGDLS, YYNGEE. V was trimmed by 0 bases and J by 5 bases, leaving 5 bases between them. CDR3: CASSVGGTGELFF. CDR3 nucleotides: TGTGCCAGCAGCGTAGGGGGTACCGGGGAGCTGTTTTTT.

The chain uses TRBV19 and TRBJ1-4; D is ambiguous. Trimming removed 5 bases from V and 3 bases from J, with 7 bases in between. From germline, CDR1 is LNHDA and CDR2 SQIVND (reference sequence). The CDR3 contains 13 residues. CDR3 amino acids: CASSGISNEKLFF. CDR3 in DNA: TGTGCCAGTAGTGGGATTTCTAATGAAAAACTGTTTTTT.